The 4 T cell receptor beta chains reported below all come from one sample, sequenced in a study of T cell changes during pregnancy in multiple sclerosis (dated by TCRdb to between 2019 and 2020). Libraries came from the immunoSEQ multiplex PCR assay. Not all clones reach the TCRdb copy of this immuneACCESS table, which keeps in-frame sequences only. Checked studies attribute under half of the gap to unresolved V genes and leave the rest unexplained. This sample lists approximately 83,000 clones; approximately 95% were detected once. The top ten constitute about 4.5% of the sample. The material sequenced was peripheral blood, taken in the first trimester of pregnancy. These receptors all come from a female donor with multiple sclerosis, enrolled in a pregnancy study.

This chain uses TRBV5-6 with TRBJ2-1; possible D gene TRBD2, 7 bases. This CDR3 spans 15 amino acids. Trimming removed 0 bases at V and 8 bases at J, with 15 bases between. Per germline, CDR1 SGHDT and CDR2 YYEEEE. The CDR3 region is CASSLGWGGRDEQFF. CDR3 DNA: TGTGCCAGCAGCTTGGGCTGGGGGGGCCGAGATGAGCAGTTCTTC.

The chain has TRBV2 and TRBJ2-7; 8 bases fit TRBD1. V gave up 2 bases and J gave up 6 bases; unmatched junction bases: 9. Germline CDR1 SNHLY, CDR2 FYNNEI. CDR3 length: 15 amino acids. The CDR3, as DNA: TGTGCCAGCAGTGAATTTTGGGGACAGGTCGTCGAGCAGTACTTC. Translation gives CASSEFWGQVVEQYF.

The chain has TRBV2 and TRBJ1-1; 7 bases are shared with TRBD1. This CDR3 region has 13 residues. Germline V gives CDR1 SNHLY, CDR2 FYNNEI. The trim removed 10 bases at V and 5 bases at J, leaving 10 bases unmatched. The CDR3: CATVTGFSTEAFF. In DNA form, the CDR3 reads TGTGCCACCGTGACAGGGTTCTCAACTGAAGCTTTCTTT.

The V call is TRBV5-1, the J call TRBJ2-1, with unresolved D. V was cut by 5 bases and J by 6 bases, with 18 bases left in between. CDR1 and CDR2 (germline): SGHRS, YFSETQ. The CDR3 contains 15 residues. The CDR3, as DNA: TGCGCCAGCAGTGCCACAGCTCCTGGAATCAATGAGCAGTTCTTC. Protein sequence: CASSATAPGINEQFF. Based on the CDR3 plus reference TRBV5-1 and TRBJ2-1, the full variable domain is KAGVTQTPRYLIKTRGQQVTLSCSPISGHRSVSWYQQTPGQGLQFLFEYFSETQRNKGNFPGRFSGRQFSNSRSEMNVSTLELGDSALYLCASSATAPGINEQFFGPGTRLTVL.